The present TCR beta chain was sequenced within a study of OX40 agonist ivuxolimab in advanced cancers. Germline CDR1 reads SGHRS; CDR2 reads YFSETQ. The CDR3 is made up of 17 amino acids. Trimming cost V 1 base and J 4 bases; bases outside gene matches: 9. Clones were sequenced by immunoSEQ multiplex PCR, and TCRdb holds only the in-frame ones, with some missing. In the table there are fewer than 85,000 clones, around four fifths of which are singletons. Source: CD4+ or CD8+ T cells sorted from blood, taken in a trial of the OX40 agonist ivuxolimab. The chain is built from TRBV5-1 and TRBJ2-5; 11 nucleotides align to TRBD1. The source is an adult with an advanced solid tumor such as melanoma, head and neck, liver or kidney cancer. In nucleotides, the CDR3 is TGCGCCAGCAGCTTGAGTGTTGGACAGGGGGCTGGAGAGACCCAGTACTTC. This gives the protein CASSLSVGQGAGETQYF. Full variable domain (remainder filled in from reference TRBV5-1 and TRBJ2-5): KAGVTQTPRYLIKTRGQQVTLSCSPISGHRSVSWYQQTPGQGLQFLFEYFSETQRNKGNFPGRFSGRQFSNSRSEMNVSTLELGDSALYLCASSLSVGQGAGETQYFGPGTRLLVL.